The next 11 T cell receptor beta chains were all read from a single sample in a study of blood T cell repertoires in COVID-19. The protocol was immunoSEQ multiplex PCR, while the TCRdb copy is restricted to in-frame clones and leaves out a portion. This sample has 46,000 or so clones, with approximately 85% found just once. What was sequenced was peripheral blood. These receptors came from a woman older than 75 with COVID-19, enrolled during active disease.

The chain recombines TRBV7-8 with TRBJ2-5; D is possibly TRBD1 (6 bases). V lost 1 base, J lost 6 bases, and 12 bases lay in between. Germline V gene data show CDR1 as SGHVS and CDR2 as FQNEAQ. CDR3 length: 14 residues. The CDR3 coding sequence is TGTGCCAGCAGCTTAGTTACAGGGTCCCAGACCCAGTACTTC. Its protein is CASSLVTGSQTQYF.

The chain carries TRBV4-2 and TRBJ1-1; a weak D match, TRBD1 (6 bases). Germline assignment: CDR1 LGHNA and CDR2 YNFKEQ. CDR3 length equals 14 residues. Deletions cut 8 bases from V and 4 bases from J, with 17 bases between. This CDR3 is CASCWGRGCTEAFF. CDR3 bases: TGTGCCAGCTGTTGGGGGCGGGGGTGCACTGAAGCTTTCTTT.

This chain joins TRBV7-9 and TRBJ1-6; 9 nucleotides line up with TRBD1. Germline loops: CDR1 SEHNR, CDR2 FQNEAQ (reference sequence). With 2 bases clipped from V and 7 bases from J, the junction kept 3 bases outside the gene matches. This CDR3 comprises 15 residues. The CDR3 bases are TGTGCCAGCAGCTTAAGGACAGGGGCGAATTCACCCCTCCACTTT. As protein: CASSLRTGANSPLHF.

The rearrangement joins TRBV7-2 to TRBJ2-7; 7 bases are shared with TRBD2. V trimming: 1 base; J trimming: 2 bases; junction bases outside the gene matches: 14. This CDR3 spans 18 amino acids. Germline values: CDR1 SGHTA, CDR2 FQGNSA. The CDR3 DNA sequence: TGTGCCAGCAGCTTAGAAGGAGCGGGGTGGAAGCCGACCTACGAGCAGTACTTC. As protein: CASSLEGAGWKPTYEQYF.

The chain uses TRBV29-1 and TRBJ2-7; 8 bases line up with TRBD2. Germline V gene data show CDR1 as SQVTM and CDR2 as ANQGSEA. Germline trimming cut 4 bases from V and 4 bases from J; bases unmatched to any gene: 6. The CDR3 runs to 13 residues. The CDR3 DNA is TGCAGCGTTGTAGGCGGGGGGCCGTACGAGCAGTACTTC. This translates into CSVVGGGPYEQYF.

This clone has a single count. The chain combines TRBV6-1 with TRBJ2-2, with 8 bases matching TRBD2. The CDR3 spans 14 residues. Germline CDR1 is MNHNS and CDR2 is SASEGT. Germline trimming cut 2 bases from V and 9 bases from J; bases unmatched to any gene: 5. As DNA, the CDR3 is TGTGCCAGCAGTGAAACCGGGGGGGGACGGGAGCTGTTTTTT. This codes for CASSETGGGRELFF.

The gene calls are TRBV4-2 and TRBJ2-1; D possibly corresponds to TRBD2 (5 bases). The CDR3 spans 17 residues. Trimming shortened V by 1 base and J by 5 bases, and 18 bases separated the two germline ends. Germline CDR1 reads LGHNA; CDR2 reads YNFKEQ. The CDR3 reads CASSQASRAPGDNEQFF. CDR3 nucleotide sequence: TGTGCCAGCAGCCAAGCAAGCCGGGCACCCGGGGACAATGAGCAGTTCTTC.

The chain couples TRBV9 to TRBJ2-6; the D gene is possibly TRBD2 (6 bases). The CDR3 has 15 amino acids. V gave up 3 bases and J gave up 3 bases, with 10 bases separating them. Germline CDR1 is SGDLS and CDR2 is YYNGEE. The CDR3 loop is CASSGGGNGANVLTF. DNA of the CDR3: TGTGCCAGCAGCGGGGGCGGGAATGGGGCCAACGTCCTGACTTTC.

The V and J genes are TRBV6-2 or TRBV6-3 and TRBJ1-6; possible D gene TRBD1, 5 bases. Germline assignment: CDR1 MNHEY and CDR2 SVGEGT. Trimming stripped 7 bases from V and 9 bases from J, with 19 bases between. The CDR3 covers 15 residues. CDR3 amino acids: CASTPWGSRFSPLHF. CDR3 in DNA: TGTGCCAGCACCCCATGGGGCTCCCGCTTTTCACCCCTCCACTTT.

Regarding this clone: The sample holds other DNA sequences that translate to the same CDR3. This chain uses TRBV7-2 with TRBJ2-7; 10 bases align to TRBD2. Germline CDR1 SGHTA, CDR2 FQGNSA. The CDR3 runs 15 residues. V shed 5 bases, J shed 2 bases, and the junction held 6 bases outside the gene matches. CDR3 protein: CASSTGTSATYEQYF. DNA of the CDR3: TGTGCCAGCAGCACCGGGACTAGCGCCACCTACGAGCAGTACTTC.

This clone appeared once. The chain has TRBV6-1 and TRBJ2-1; TRBD2 agrees at 10 bases. Germline values: CDR1 MNHNS, CDR2 SASEGT. V lost 4 bases, J lost 0 bases, and 3 bases stayed unmatched. The CDR3 is 16 amino acids. The CDR3 region is CASSGLAGPSYNEQFF. CDR3 DNA sequence: TGTGCCAGCAGTGGACTAGCGGGCCCCTCCTACAATGAGCAGTTCTTC.